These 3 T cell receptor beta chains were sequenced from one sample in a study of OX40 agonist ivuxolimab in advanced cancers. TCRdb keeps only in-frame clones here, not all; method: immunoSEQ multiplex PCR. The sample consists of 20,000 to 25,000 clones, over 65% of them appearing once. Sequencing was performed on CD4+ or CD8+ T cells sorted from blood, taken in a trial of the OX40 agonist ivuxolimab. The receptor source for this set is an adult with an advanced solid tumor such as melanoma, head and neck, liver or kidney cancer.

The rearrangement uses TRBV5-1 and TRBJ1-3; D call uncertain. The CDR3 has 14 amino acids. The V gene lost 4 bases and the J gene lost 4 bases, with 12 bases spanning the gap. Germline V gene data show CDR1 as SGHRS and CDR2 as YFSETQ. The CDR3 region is CASSPEVPGNTIYF. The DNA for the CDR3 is TGCGCCAGCAGCCCGGAGGTCCCCGGAAACACCATATATTTT.

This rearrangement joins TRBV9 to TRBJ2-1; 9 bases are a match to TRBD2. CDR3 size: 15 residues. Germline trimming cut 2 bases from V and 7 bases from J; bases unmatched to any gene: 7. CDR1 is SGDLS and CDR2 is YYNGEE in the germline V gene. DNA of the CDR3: TGTGCCAGCAGCGTTATAAGCGGGGGGTCAAATGAGCAGTTCTTC. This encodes CASSVISGGSNEQFF.

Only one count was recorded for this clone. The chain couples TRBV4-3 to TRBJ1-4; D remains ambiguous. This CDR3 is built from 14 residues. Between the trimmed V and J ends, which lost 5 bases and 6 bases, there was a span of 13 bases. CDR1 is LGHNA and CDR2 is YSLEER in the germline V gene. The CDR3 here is CASSTLREDEKLFF. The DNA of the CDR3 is TGCGCCAGCAGCACCCTGCGCGAGGATGAAAAACTGTTTTTT.